Each of the 16 T cell receptor beta chains below was sequenced from the same sample in a study of technical replicates of blood from a handful of donors (dated by TCRdb to about 2017). The library was obtained by the immunoSEQ multiplex PCR assay. This immuneACCESS table, as held by TCRdb, lists in-frame sequences with V and J called but not all clones. Of the missing ones, under half trace to an unresolved V gene in checked studies; the others have no known cause. The sample table holds 78,000 or so clones, of which 91% were seen once. The leading ten clones occupy under 0.45% of the sample. The sample comprised T cells isolated from PBMCs. Source of these receptors: a human donor in good health. Some clones in this sample may be carry-over from other donors' samples.

This sequence joins TRBV2 and TRBJ2-7; D possibly corresponds to TRBD2 (6 bases). Germline assignment: CDR1 SNHLY and CDR2 FYNNEI. V lost 3 bases and J lost 12, with 12 bases in between. The CDR3 covers 11 residues. The CDR3 nucleotides read TGTGCCAGCAGTGATTTCCGGGACTGGTACTTC. Its translation is CASSDFRDWYF.

This clone appeared a single time. The chain carries TRBV7-8 and TRBJ1-1, with D perhaps matching TRBD1 (6 bases). The V and J ends lost 3 bases and 4 bases respectively, with 18 bases between them. This CDR3 comprises 16 residues. Germline CDR1 is SGHVS and CDR2 is FQNEAQ. The CDR3 protein is CASSLLTGHSGTEAFF. CDR3 nucleotide sequence: TGTGCCAGCAGCTTGCTTACAGGGCATTCGGGCACTGAAGCTTTCTTT.

This rearrangement joins TRBV29-1 to TRBJ1-1; D gene unclear. The CDR3 spans 13 residues. Germline V lookup: CDR1 SQVTM, CDR2 ANQGSEA. V gave up 4 bases and J gave up 0 bases, with 9 bases separating them. CDR3 DNA sequence: TGCAGCGTTGTGAGAACGTTGAACACTGAAGCTTTCTTT. This translates into CSVVRTLNTEAFF.

This chain links TRBV5-4 with TRBJ2-7; a possible D gene is TRBD2 (5 bases). V lost 2 bases and J lost 4, with 7 bases in between. Per the germline V gene, CDR1 is SGHNT and CDR2 is YYREEE (reference sequence). CDR3 size: 12 residues. The CDR3 loop reads CASSFGGYEQYF. CDR3 DNA sequence: TGTGCCAGCAGCTTTGGAGGATACGAGCAGTACTTC.

This chain links TRBV9 with TRBJ2-2, with no clear D. Germline CDR1 SGDLS, CDR2 YYNGEE. The V gene lost 3 bases and the J gene lost 3 bases, with 18 bases spanning the gap. The CDR3 has 17 residues. CDR3 DNA: TGTGCCAGCAGCGCAGTAGCACCCAAACGGGACACCGGGGAGCTGTTTTTT. It translates to CASSAVAPKRDTGELFF.

This rearrangement joins TRBV4-1 to TRBJ2-1; D is undetermined. CDR3 length: 14 amino acids. V was clipped by 4 bases and J by 0 bases, with 7 bases between them. The germline CDR1 and CDR2 sequences are MGHRA and YSYEKL. The CDR3 coding sequence is TGCGCCAGCAGCCTTCCGAGCTCCTACAATGAGCAGTTCTTC. Translated, it gives CASSLPSSYNEQFF.

The chain carries TRBV7-9 and TRBJ2-5, with 10 positions matching TRBD2. Losses at the gene ends were 1 base for V and 5 bases for J; bases not matched to a gene: 4. The CDR3 is 15 residues long. From germline, CDR1 is SEHNR and CDR2 FQNEAQ (reference sequence). The CDR3 reads CASSLGLAGVETQYF. The CDR3 region has the DNA TGTGCCAGCAGCTTAGGTCTAGCGGGAGTTGAGACCCAGTACTTC.

This clone was seen only a few times. The V and J genes are TRBV5-1 and TRBJ1-1; D ambiguous. V was trimmed by 0 bases and J by 4 bases, leaving 4 bases between them. Germline V gives CDR1 SGHRS, CDR2 YFSETQ. CDR3 length: 12 residues. Here the CDR3 DNA reads TGCGCCAGCAGCTTGGGCGTCACTGAAGCTTTCTTT. It translates to CASSLGVTEAFF.

The genes are TRBV25-1 and TRBJ2-1, with 10 bases aligning to TRBD1. The germline CDR1 and CDR2 sequences are MGHDK and SYGVNS. This CDR3 contains 14 residues. The V gene end was trimmed by 3 bases and the J gene end by 10 bases; junction bases not matched to a gene: 6. The CDR3 DNA is TGTGCCAGCAGTGATTGGGACAGGGGATACGAGCAGTTCTTC. Translated: CASSDWDRGYEQFF.

The J gene is TRBJ2-3, the V gene TRBV2, with D perhaps TRBD1 (6 bases). Germline assignment: CDR1 SNHLY and CDR2 FYNNEI. V lost 3 bases and J lost 1, with 11 bases in between. There are 15 residues in the CDR3. CDR3 nucleotides: TGTGCCAGCAGTGACCCTCGACAGGGCACAGATACGCAGTATTTT. Translated: CASSDPRQGTDTQYF.

V gene TRBV28 combines with J gene TRBJ2-3; the D gene is possibly TRBD1 (5 bases). V lost 4 bases and J 4 bases, leaving 18 bases between the germline ends. In germline, CDR1 is MDHEN, CDR2 SYDVKM. This CDR3 is built from 16 residues. CDR3 amino acids: CASSSIYRLGADTQYF. CDR3 DNA: TGTGCCAGCAGTTCCATATACAGGTTGGGCGCAGATACGCAGTATTTT.

The chain carries TRBV18 and TRBJ2-7; D is unclear. Germline assignment: CDR1 KGHSH and CDR2 LQKENI. This CDR3 contains 14 residues. V dropped 3 bases and J dropped 3 bases, with 12 bases sitting between them. CDR3: CASSPISKSYEQYF. CDR3 nucleotide sequence: TGTGCCAGCTCACCGATATCAAAGAGCTACGAGCAGTACTTC.

The chain is built from TRBV30 and TRBJ1-5, with 7 positions matching TRBD1. This CDR3 region has 13 residues. J lost 3 bases, V lost 8 bases, and 7 bases had no gene match. Germline assignment: CDR1 GTSNPN and CDR2 SVGIG (reference sequence). CDR3 coding DNA: TGTGCCGGTTCGGGACAGTACAATCAGCCCCAGCATTTT. This codes for CAGSGQYNQPQHF.

The chain combines TRBV11-2 with TRBJ2-2; 8 positions agree with TRBD1. The CDR3 sequence is 15 residues long. In germline, CDR1 is SGHAT, CDR2 FQNNGV. V trimming: 5 bases; J trimming: 4 bases; junction bases outside the gene matches: 6. CDR3 sequence (DNA): TGTGCCAGCAGCATAGGACAGGGTGGCACCGGGGAGCTGTTTTTT. Translation gives CASSIGQGGTGELFF.

The J gene is TRBJ2-1, the V gene TRBV10-3, with D possibly TRBD1 on 6 matching bases. The CDR3 is 14 amino acids. V dropped 10 bases and J dropped 5 bases, with 18 bases sitting between them. Germline CDR1 reads ENHRY; CDR2 reads SYGVKD. The CDR3 bases are TGTGCCACAACTACAGGGAGCGGCGACAATGAGCAGTTCTTC. This encodes CATTTGSGDNEQFF.

The V call is TRBV25-1, the J call TRBJ2-2, with D unclear. Trimming removed 1 base from V and 3 bases from J, with 3 bases in between. Germline-derived CDR1 and CDR2 are MGHDK and SYGVNS. The CDR3 is 13 residues long. CDR3 sequence reads: CASSEFYTGELFF. For the CDR3, the DNA is TGTGCCAGCAGTGAATTCTACACCGGGGAGCTGTTTTTT. Looking up the rest from reference TRBV25-1 and TRBJ2-2 gives the full variable domain: EADIYQTPRYLVIGTGKKITLECSQTMGHDKMYWYQQDPGMELHLIHYSYGVNSTEKGDLSSESTVSRIRTEHFPLTLESARPSHTSQYLCASSEFYTGELFFGEGSRLTVL.